This passage covers 15 T cell receptor beta chains from one sample sequenced in a study of early T cells in non-severe SARS-CoV-2 infection (dated by TCRdb to about 2021). Library method: 5' RACE. TCRdb shows the sequencer as NextSeq 500. The raw public data were reprocessed by TCRdb itself: fastp quality trimming at Q25, MiXCR clonotype calling, in-frame beta chains only. Merged by CDR3 protein, the rows form single entries marked with the most common genes and DNA. The sample yields about 98,000 distinct CDR3 sequences; approximately 11% were counted once. In total, the top ten clones hold approximately 5% of the sample. The sequencing input was whole blood. These receptors were taken from an adult who was a healthcare worker with PCR-confirmed SARS-CoV-2 infection or an uninfected control (not recorded which).

This clonotype occurred many times. This chain joins TRBV24-1 and TRBJ2-1; D is possibly TRBD1 or TRBD2 (6 bases each). Deletions cut 4 bases from V and 10 bases from J, with 22 bases between. Germline CDR1 reads KGHDR; CDR2 reads SFDVKD. CDR3 length equals 16 residues. The chain's CDR3 is CATSDPRRTGADEQFF. CDR3 nucleotide sequence: TGTGCCACCAGTGACCCCCGAAGAACGGGGGCGGACGAGCAGTTCTTC.

The V call is TRBV3-1, the J call TRBJ2-7, with a tentative D call TRBD2 (5 bases). The CDR3 sequence is 13 residues long. The V end was cut by 5 bases, the J end by 1 base, with 9 bases between. Germline V gives CDR1 LGHDT, CDR2 YNNKEL (reference sequence). Here the CDR3 DNA reads TGTGCCAGCAGCGACTACACGTCCTACGAGCAGTACTTC. Its protein is CASSDYTSYEQYF.

The chain carries TRBV12-3 or TRBV12-4 and TRBJ1-1, with 7 bases that match TRBD1. Trimming took 5 bases from V and 6 from J; bases not matched to a gene: 6. CDR3 size: 13 residues. CDR3 amino acids: CASSSRGKPEAFF. The CDR3 DNA is TGTGCCAGCAGTAGCAGGGGGAAGCCTGAAGCTTTCTTT.

This clonotype was observed at least ten times. The chain employs TRBV7-6 and TRBJ1-4; D call uncertain. The CDR3 has 12 residues. Germline values: CDR1 SGHVS, CDR2 FNYEAQ. V was shortened by 4 bases and J by 14 bases, with 14 bases between the two germline ends. CDR3 loop: CASSSEDGKLFF. In DNA form, the CDR3 reads TGTGCCAGCAGCTCCGAGGACGGAAAGCTGTTTTTT.

This clonotype was observed at least ten times. One end of the junction fails to match germline, which may point to a read error. This sequence joins TRBV29-1 and TRBJ1-1; D remains unclear. The length of the CDR3 is 12 residues. The germline gives CDR1 SQVTM, CDR2 ANQGSEA. For the CDR3, the DNA is TGCAGCGTTGAAGTGCCCGGACCCGTTACCCACTTT. Its protein is CSVEVPGPVTHF.

This clonotype has only a few counts. This sequence joins TRBV29-1 and TRBJ2-3; D call uncertain. Trimming shortened V by 0 bases and J by 2 bases, and 6 bases separated the two germline ends. The V gene's germline CDR1 is SQVTM and CDR2 ANQGSEA. CDR3 length: 13 residues. The CDR3 DNA is TGCAGCGTTGAAGACCAACCCACAGATACGCAGTATTTT. This codes for CSVEDQPTDTQYF.

The rearrangement uses TRBV27 and TRBJ1-2; perhaps TRBD1 as D (6 bases). The CDR3 is 16 amino acids. Germline V gene lookup returns CDR1 MNHEY and CDR2 SMNVEV (reference sequence). The V end lost 3 bases, the J end lost 0 bases, and 14 bases lay between the germline ends. The CDR3 DNA reads TGTGCCAGCAGTTTTGACGGGACACTTGCTAACTATGGCTACACCTTC. Translating gives CASSFDGTLANYGYTF.

The chain carries TRBV6-5 and TRBJ1-5; 8 bases align to TRBD1. V lost 6 bases to trimming and J lost 6 bases; unmatched junction nucleotides: 4. CDR1 MNHEY and CDR2 SVGAGI come from the germline V gene. This CDR3 spans 13 amino acids. CDR3 amino acids: CASSGTGRQPQHF. For the CDR3, the DNA is TGTGCCAGCAGCGGGACAGGCCGTCAGCCCCAGCATTTT.

This clonotype was seen more than once but under ten times. This chain uses TRBV3-1 with TRBJ2-1, with TRBD2 matching over 13 bases. CDR3 length equals 15 residues. Germline CDR1 and CDR2: LGHDT and YNNKEL (reference sequence). Germline trimming cut 7 bases from V and 5 bases from J; bases unmatched to any gene: 5. The chain's CDR3 is CASTLGTSGNNEQFF. CDR3 in DNA: TGTGCCAGCACCCTTGGGACTAGCGGGAACAATGAGCAGTTCTTC.

This clonotype was counted at least ten times. The V and J genes are TRBV18 and TRBJ1-2; TRBD1 matches 7 bases. V was clipped by 3 bases and J by 4 bases; unmatched bases: 2. This CDR3 spans 13 amino acids. Germline V gives CDR1 KGHSH, CDR2 LQKENI. In nucleotides, the CDR3 is TGTGCCAGCTCACCCGGGACAGCCTATGGCTACACCTTC. Translating gives CASSPGTAYGYTF.

V usage is TRBV7-9 and J usage is TRBJ1-1, with TRBD1 as a possible D gene (6 bases). V was shortened by 5 bases and J by 2 bases, with 12 bases between the two germline ends. Germline V gene lookup returns CDR1 SEHNR and CDR2 FQNEAQ (reference sequence). The CDR3 spans 14 residues. CDR3 DNA sequence: TGTGCCAGCAGCCCGGGACACCCTAACACTGAAGCTTTCTTT. This translates into CASSPGHPNTEAFF.

This clonotype was observed a handful of times. The chain couples TRBV6-5 to TRBJ2-3; TRBD2 matches 10 bases. Germline assignment: CDR1 MNHEY and CDR2 SVGAGI. The junction had 7 bases not matched to a gene; V was cut back by 4 bases and J by 3 bases. The CDR3 is 16 amino acids. The CDR3 region is CASSSPTSGMTDTQYF. The CDR3 DNA is TGTGCCAGCAGTTCCCCCACTAGCGGGATGACAGATACGCAGTATTTT.

The sample holds a few counts of this clonotype. The V and J genes are TRBV7-9 and TRBJ1-3; D uncertain. The length of the CDR3 is 19 residues. The V end lost 1 base, the J end lost 0 bases, and 19 bases lay between the germline ends. Germline V gives CDR1 SEHNR, CDR2 FQNEAQ (reference sequence). CDR3 sequence reads: CASSLVVSYPSPSGNTIYF. The CDR3 DNA reads TGTGCCAGCAGCTTAGTCGTGAGCTATCCATCTCCCTCTGGAAACACCATATATTTT.

The chain carries TRBV10-3 and TRBJ1-4; 7 positions agree with TRBD1. Germline V lookup: CDR1 ENHRY, CDR2 SYGVKD. Trimming removed 8 bases from V and 6 bases from J; junction bases left unmatched: 6. The CDR3 is made up of 13 amino acids. The CDR3 nucleotides read TGTGCCATCGGGGAGGGGGCAGATGAAAAACTGTTTTTT. This sequence encodes CAIGEGADEKLFF.

This clonotype has a handful of counts. The V gene is TRBV2, the J gene TRBJ1-4; tentatively, D is TRBD1 (6 bases). The V and J ends lost 8 bases and 4 bases respectively, with 11 bases between them. The CDR3 length is 13 residues. Germline loops: CDR1 SNHLY, CDR2 FYNNEI. CDR3 residues: CASADSINEKLFF. The DNA for the CDR3 is TGTGCCAGCGCGGACAGTATTAATGAAAAACTGTTTTTT.